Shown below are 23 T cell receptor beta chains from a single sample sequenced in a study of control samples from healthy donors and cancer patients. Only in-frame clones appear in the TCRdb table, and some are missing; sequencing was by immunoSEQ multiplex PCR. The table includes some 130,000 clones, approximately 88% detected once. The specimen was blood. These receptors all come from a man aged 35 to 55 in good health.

The CDR3 region has the DNA TGTGCCAGCAGCCGGGACAGGGGGGACACTGAAGCTTTCTTT. It yields the protein CASSRDRGDTEAFF. This chain uses TRBV7-3 with TRBJ1-1, with 11 bases that match TRBD1. CDR3 length: 14 residues. Germline V gives CDR1 SGHTA, CDR2 FQGTGA. V lost 5 bases to trimming and J lost 3 bases; unmatched junction nucleotides: 2. Variable domain in full (rest from reference TRBV7-3 and TRBJ1-1): GAGVSQTPSNKVTEKGKYVELRCDPISGHTALYWYRQSLGQGPEFLIYFQGTGAADDSGLPNDRFFAVRPEGSVSTLKIQRTERGDSAVYLCASSRDRGDTEAFFGQGTRLTVV.

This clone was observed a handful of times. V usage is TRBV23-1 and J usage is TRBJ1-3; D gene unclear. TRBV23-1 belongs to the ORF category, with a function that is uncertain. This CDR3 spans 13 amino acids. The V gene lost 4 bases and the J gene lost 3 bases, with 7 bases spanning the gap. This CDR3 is CASSPGSGNTIYF. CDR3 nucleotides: TGCGCCAGCAGTCCAGGCAGTGGAAACACCATATATTTT.

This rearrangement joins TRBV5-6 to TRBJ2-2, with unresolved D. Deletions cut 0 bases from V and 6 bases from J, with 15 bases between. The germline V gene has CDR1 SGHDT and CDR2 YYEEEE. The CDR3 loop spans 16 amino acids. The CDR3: CASSLVNYGSAGELFF. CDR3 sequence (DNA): TGTGCCAGCAGCTTGGTGAATTATGGAAGCGCCGGGGAGCTGTTTTTT.

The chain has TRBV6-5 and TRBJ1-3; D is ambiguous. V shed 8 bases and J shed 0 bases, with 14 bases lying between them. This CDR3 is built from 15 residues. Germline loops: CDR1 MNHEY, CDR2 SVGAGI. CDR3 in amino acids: CASGRSSSSGNTIYF. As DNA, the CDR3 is TGTGCCAGCGGTCGGAGTTCAAGCTCTGGAAACACCATATATTTT.

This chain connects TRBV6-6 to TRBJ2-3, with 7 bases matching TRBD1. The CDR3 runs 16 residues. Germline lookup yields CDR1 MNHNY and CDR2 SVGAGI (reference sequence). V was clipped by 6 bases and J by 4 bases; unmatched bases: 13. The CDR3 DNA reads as TGTGCCAGCAGCCTCGCTAGACAGGGTCTTTCAGATACGCAGTATTTT. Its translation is CASSLARQGLSDTQYF.

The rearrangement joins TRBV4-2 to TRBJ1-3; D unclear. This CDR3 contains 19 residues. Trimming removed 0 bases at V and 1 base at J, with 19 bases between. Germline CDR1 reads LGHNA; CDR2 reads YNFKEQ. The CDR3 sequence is CASSQDIVGRSLSGNTIYF. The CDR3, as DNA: TGTGCCAGCAGCCAAGATATAGTAGGCAGGAGCTTATCTGGAAACACCATATATTTT.

CDR3 residues: CASSVGQADEQYF. The DNA for the CDR3 is TGTGCCAGCAGCGTTGGCCAAGCTGACGAGCAGTACTTC. The rearrangement links TRBV9 to TRBJ2-7, with no clear D. Trimming removed 2 bases at V and 5 bases at J, with 11 bases between. CDR1 is SGDLS and CDR2 is YYNGEE in the germline V gene. The CDR3 has 13 amino acids.

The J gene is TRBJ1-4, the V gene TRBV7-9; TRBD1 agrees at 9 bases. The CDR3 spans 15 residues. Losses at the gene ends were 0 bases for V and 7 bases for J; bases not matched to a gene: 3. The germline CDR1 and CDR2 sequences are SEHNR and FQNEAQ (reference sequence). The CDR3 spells CASSLAGTGTEKLFF. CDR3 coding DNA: TGTGCCAGCAGCTTAGCGGGGACAGGGACTGAAAAACTGTTTTTT.

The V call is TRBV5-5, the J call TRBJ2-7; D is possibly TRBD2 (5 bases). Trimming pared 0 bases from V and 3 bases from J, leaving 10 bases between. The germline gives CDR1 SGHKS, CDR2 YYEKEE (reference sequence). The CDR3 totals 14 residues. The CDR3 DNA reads TGTGCCAGCAGCTTGGGAGGGATCGACTACGAGCAGTACTTC. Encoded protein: CASSLGGIDYEQYF.

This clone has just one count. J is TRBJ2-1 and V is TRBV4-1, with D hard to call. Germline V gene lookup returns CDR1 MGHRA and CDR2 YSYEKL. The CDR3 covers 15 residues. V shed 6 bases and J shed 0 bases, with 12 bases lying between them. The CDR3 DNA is TGCGCCAGCAGACGCGGCGAGAGCTCCTACAATGAGCAGTTCTTC. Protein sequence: CASRRGESSYNEQFF.

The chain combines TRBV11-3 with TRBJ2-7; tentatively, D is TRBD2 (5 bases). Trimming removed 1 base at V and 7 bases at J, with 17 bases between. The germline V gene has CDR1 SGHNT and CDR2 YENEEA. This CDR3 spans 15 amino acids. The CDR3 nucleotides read TGTGCCAGCAGCTTAGTGGCTCGGGGTAGAGGTGAGCAGTACTTC. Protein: CASSLVARGRGEQYF. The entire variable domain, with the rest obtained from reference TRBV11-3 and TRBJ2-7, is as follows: EAGVVQSPRYKIIEKKQPVAFWCNPISGHNTLYWYLQNLGQGPELLIRYENEEAVDDSQLPKDRFSAERLKGVDSTLKIQPAELGDSAVYLCASSLVARGRGEQYFGPGTRLTVT.

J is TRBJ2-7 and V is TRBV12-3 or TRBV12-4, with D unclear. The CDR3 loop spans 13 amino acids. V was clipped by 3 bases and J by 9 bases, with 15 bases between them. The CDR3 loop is CASSFLSPPGQYF. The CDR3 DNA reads TGTGCCAGCAGTTTTCTCAGCCCCCCTGGGCAGTACTTC.

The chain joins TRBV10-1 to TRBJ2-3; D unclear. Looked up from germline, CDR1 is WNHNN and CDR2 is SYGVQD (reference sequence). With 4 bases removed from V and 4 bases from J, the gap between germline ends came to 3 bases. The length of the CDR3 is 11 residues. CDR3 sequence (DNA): TGCGCCAGCAGTGTTTCAGATACGCAGTATTTT. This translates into CASSVSDTQYF.

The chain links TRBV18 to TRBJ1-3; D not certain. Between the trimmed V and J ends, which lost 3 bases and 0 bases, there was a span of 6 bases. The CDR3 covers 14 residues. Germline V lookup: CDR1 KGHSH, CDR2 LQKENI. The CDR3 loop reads CASSPQASGNTIYF. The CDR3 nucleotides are TGTGCCAGCTCACCCCAAGCCTCTGGAAACACCATATATTTT.

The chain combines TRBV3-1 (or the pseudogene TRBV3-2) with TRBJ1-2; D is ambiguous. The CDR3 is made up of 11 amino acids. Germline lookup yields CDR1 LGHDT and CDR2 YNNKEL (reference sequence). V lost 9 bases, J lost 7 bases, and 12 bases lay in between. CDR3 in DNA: TGTGCCAGTTCCCTGGGAGGTGGCTACACCTTC. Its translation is CASSLGGGYTF.

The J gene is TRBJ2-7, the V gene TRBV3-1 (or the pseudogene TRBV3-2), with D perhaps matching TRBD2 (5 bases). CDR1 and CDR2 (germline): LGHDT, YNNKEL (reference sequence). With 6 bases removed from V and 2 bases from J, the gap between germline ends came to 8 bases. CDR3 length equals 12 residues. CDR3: CASSRGTYEQYF. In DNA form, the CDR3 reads TGTGCCAGCAGTCGAGGGACCTACGAGCAGTACTTC.

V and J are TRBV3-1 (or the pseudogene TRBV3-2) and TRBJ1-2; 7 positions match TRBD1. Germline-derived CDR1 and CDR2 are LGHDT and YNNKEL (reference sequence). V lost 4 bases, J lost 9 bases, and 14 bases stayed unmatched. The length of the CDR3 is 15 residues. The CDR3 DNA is TGTGCCAGCAGCCCGGCCTTGACAGGGCCTGAGAGCTACACCTTC. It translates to CASSPALTGPESYTF.

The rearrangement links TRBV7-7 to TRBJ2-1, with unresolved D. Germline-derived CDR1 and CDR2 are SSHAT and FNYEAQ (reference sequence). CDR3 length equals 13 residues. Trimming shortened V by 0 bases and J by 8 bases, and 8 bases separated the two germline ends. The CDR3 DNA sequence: TGTGCCAGCAGCTTAGCCGAAACGGATGAGCAGTTCTTC. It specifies CASSLAETDEQFF.

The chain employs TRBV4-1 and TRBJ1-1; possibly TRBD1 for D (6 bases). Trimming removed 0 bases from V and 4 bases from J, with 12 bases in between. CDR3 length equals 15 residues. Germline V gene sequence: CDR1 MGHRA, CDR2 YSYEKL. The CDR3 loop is CASSQDQGLRTEAFF. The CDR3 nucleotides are TGCGCCAGCAGCCAAGATCAGGGGCTGCGCACTGAAGCTTTCTTT.

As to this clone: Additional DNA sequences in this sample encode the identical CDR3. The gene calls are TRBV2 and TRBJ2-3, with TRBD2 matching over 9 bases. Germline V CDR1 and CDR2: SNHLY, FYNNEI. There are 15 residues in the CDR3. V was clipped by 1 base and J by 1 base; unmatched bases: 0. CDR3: CASSEERGGTDTQYF. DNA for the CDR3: TGTGCCAGCAGTGAAGAGCGGGGGGGCACAGATACGCAGTATTTT.

The CDR3 loop reads CASSPTTGYGYTF. CDR3 coding DNA: TGTGCCAGCAGCCCAACGACGGGGTATGGCTACACCTTC. The V and J genes are TRBV7-3 and TRBJ1-2; the D is unclear. The V end was cut by 5 bases, the J end by 5 bases, with 12 bases between. The germline gives CDR1 SGHTA, CDR2 FQGTGA. The CDR3 runs to 13 residues. The variable domain in full, with the rest retrieved from reference TRBV7-3 and TRBJ1-2, is GAGVSQTPSNKVTEKGKYVELRCDPISGHTALYWYRQSLGQGPEFLIYFQGTGAADDSGLPNDRFFAVRPEGSVSTLKIQRTERGDSAVYLCASSPTTGYGYTFGSGTRLTVV.

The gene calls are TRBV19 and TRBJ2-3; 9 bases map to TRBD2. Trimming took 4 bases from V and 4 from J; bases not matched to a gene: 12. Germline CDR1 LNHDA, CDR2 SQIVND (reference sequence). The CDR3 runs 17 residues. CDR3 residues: CASSTYSGGEISDTQYF. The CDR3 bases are TGTGCCAGTAGTACCTATAGCGGGGGCGAGATCTCAGATACGCAGTATTTT.

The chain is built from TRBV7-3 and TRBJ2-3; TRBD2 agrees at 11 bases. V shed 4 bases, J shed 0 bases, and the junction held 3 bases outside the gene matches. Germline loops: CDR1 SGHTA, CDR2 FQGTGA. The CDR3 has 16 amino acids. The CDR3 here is CASSSRLAGSTDTQYF. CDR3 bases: TGTGCCAGCAGCTCCCGACTAGCGGGGAGCACAGATACGCAGTATTTT.